A selection of T cell receptor beta chains follows, all from one sample in a study of blood T cell repertoires in COVID-19. Measured with immunoSEQ multiplex PCR; TCRdb has only the in-frame clones, and not every one. The sample has 30,000 to 35,000 clones, about nine tenths seen once. Sequencing was performed on peripheral blood. The receptor set was obtained from a man older than 75 with active COVID-19. Each CDR3 is given with its conserved first and last residue. Each record gives: D gene, clone size, J gene, V gene, CDR3 DNA, CDR3 protein. The D gene is left open where the match is weak. The size field is filled for only some rows; it gives once, few, many or a size class.

TRBD2	.	TRBJ2-5	TRBV5-4	TGTGCCAGCAGCTTGGGGTCCCCTAGCGGGAGCGAGGCGTCCCAGTACTTC	CASSLGSPSGSEASQYF
TRBD2	medium-sized	TRBJ2-7	TRBV27	TGTGCCAGCACTCCTAGCGGGAGGAGTTACGAGCAGTACTTC	CASTPSGRSYEQYF
TRBD2	.	TRBJ2-7	TRBV5-1	TGCGCCAGCACCCTAGCGGGAGGGCCCTACGAGCAGTACTTC	CASTLAGGPYEQYF
TRBD2	.	TRBJ2-1	TRBV19	TGTGCCAGTGGACTAGCGTTGCGTAATGAGCAGTTCTTC	CASGLALRNEQFF
.	once	TRBJ2-7	TRBV29-1	TGCAGCGTTGCCCGGACAGAGTACGACGAGCAGTACTTC	CSVARTEYDEQYF
.	.	TRBJ2-1	TRBV24-1	TGTGCCACCAGCTTAGCAGGAGGAAGCAATGAGCAGTTCTTC	CATSLAGGSNEQFF
.	few	TRBJ2-7	TRBV7-6	TGTGCCAGCAGCTTAACCGGCGGATCTACGACTGAGCAGTACTTC	CASSLTGGSTTEQYF
.	.	TRBJ2-7	TRBV7-2	TGTGCCAGCACAGAGACTAGTACGAACTCCTACGAGCAGTACTTC	CASTETSTNSYEQYF
.	.	TRBJ2-7	TRBV7-2	TGTGCCAGCAGCTTAGACGGGGTAGGGGAGCAGTACTTC	CASSLDGVGEQYF
.	.	TRBJ2-3	TRBV9	TGTGCCAGCAGCGTAGGGCCAACGACAGATACGCAGTATTTT	CASSVGPTTDTQYF
.	few	TRBJ1-3	TRBV10-1	TGCGCCAGCAGTGAGGGCAGCTCTGGAAACACCATATATTTT	CASSEGSSGNTIYF
TRBD2	.	TRBJ2-5	TRBV6-2/TRBV6-3	TGTGCCAGCAGTCCAGGACTAGGGAAGACCCAGTACTTC	CASSPGLGKTQYF
.	.	TRBJ1-2	TRBV6-5	TGTGCCAGCGGGACATCAGTCTATGGCTACACCTTC	CASGTSVYGYTF
TRBD1	.	TRBJ2-3	TRBV24-1	TGTGCCACCAGTGATGGAGGACAGGCCACAGATACGCAGTATTTT	CATSDGGQATDTQYF
.	.	TRBJ2-1	TRBV5-4	TGTGCCAGCAGCTACTCGCCAGGGGTCGAGCAGTTCTTC	CASSYSPGVEQFF
.	.	TRBJ2-5	TRBV15	TGTGCCACCAGCGGAAAGACAGCCCAAGAGACCCAGTACTTC	CATSGKTAQETQYF
.	.	TRBJ1-6	TRBV19	TGTGCCAGTAGTATCTCGAAAACCAACCTAAATTCACCCCTCCACTTT	CASSISKTNLNSPLHF
TRBD2	once	TRBJ2-1	TRBV7-2	TGTGCCAGCAGCTTAGCCCTGACTAGCGGGAGCGGTAGTGAGCAGTTCTTC	CASSLALTSGSGSEQFF
TRBD1	.	TRBJ1-1	TRBV28	TGTGCCAGCAGCAAGGGAGGGACAGGGAACACTGAAGCTTTCTTT	CASSKGGTGNTEAFF